The rows below give T cell receptor beta chains drawn from one sample of a study of technical replicates of blood from a few donors. Using immunoSEQ multiplex PCR, the repertoire was profiled, and TCRdb retains in-frame clones only, with some absent. Among about 70,000 clones listed, nearly 98% were seen once. Material: T cells isolated from PBMCs. The receptors shown here come from a human donor in good health. CDR3s include the opening cysteine and the closing phenylalanine or tryptophan. Each record gives: D gene, clone size, V gene, J gene, CDR3 protein, CDR3 DNA. The D gene is left open where the match is weak. Expanded clones get a size class; other rows say once, few or many, or leave the size out.

-,-,TRBV9,TRBJ1-2,CASSVEGLSGYTF,TGTGCCAGCAGCGTAGAGGGGTTGAGTGGCTACACCTTC
-,-,TRBV30,TRBJ2-3,CAWSEGARVGTDTQYF,TGTGCCTGGAGTGAGGGAGCCCGAGTTGGCACAGATACGCAGTATTTT
TRBD1,-,TRBV11-3,TRBJ1-2,CASSLGTGGSGYTF,TGTGCCAGCAGCTTAGGGACAGGGGGATCTGGCTACACCTTC
-,-,TRBV12-5,TRBJ1-2,CASGLVTAGTLYGYTF,TGTGCTAGTGGTTTGGTAACGGCAGGGACTCTCTATGGCTACACCTTC
-,-,TRBV30,TRBJ1-1,CAWTVLTEAFF,TGTGCCTGGACGGTTCTCACTGAAGCTTTCTTT
-,-,TRBV4-2,TRBJ2-5,CASSPQRGSQETQYF,TGTGCCAGCAGTCCACAAAGGGGTAGCCAAGAGACCCAGTACTTC
-,-,TRBV28,TRBJ1-4,CASSLARGGLVEKLFF,TGTGCCAGCAGTTTAGCCCGGGGAGGTCTGGTTGAAAAACTGTTTTTT
-,once,TRBV9,TRBJ1-4,CASSPRGTATNEKLFF,TGTGCCAGCAGCCCCCGGGGGACCGCAACTAATGAAAAACTGTTTTTT
TRBD1,-,TRBV2,TRBJ2-6,CASSWDRGPGANVLTF,TGTGCCAGCAGTTGGGACAGGGGGCCTGGGGCCAACGTCCTGACTTTC
-,-,TRBV4-1,TRBJ1-5,CASSPVGETVYSNQPQHF,TGCGCCAGCAGCCCCGTTGGAGAGACAGTGTATAGCAATCAGCCCCAGCATTTT
TRBD1,-,TRBV2,TRBJ1-6,CAGGTGENSPLHF,TGTGCCGGCGGGACAGGGGAAAATTCACCCCTCCACTTT
-,once,TRBV5-1,TRBJ2-5,CASSLSSELETQYF,TGCGCCAGCAGCTTGTCCAGCGAACTAGAGACCCAGTACTTC
-,-,TRBV7-9,TRBJ2-5,CASSPRVGPQETQYF,TGTGCCAGCAGCCCACGGGTAGGCCCGCAAGAGACCCAGTACTTC
-,-,TRBV25-1,TRBJ2-1,CASSEEAGRFYNEQFF,TGTGCCAGCAGTGAGGAGGCGGGAAGGTTCTACAATGAGCAGTTCTTC
TRBD1,-,TRBV6-6,TRBJ1-2,CASSPKATGNYGYTF,TGTGCCAGCAGCCCCAAGGCGACAGGGAACTATGGCTACACCTTC
-,-,TRBV6-1,TRBJ2-1,CASTETSTEQFF,TGTGCCAGCACCGAAACTAGTACCGAGCAGTTCTTC
TRBD2,-,TRBV6-6,TRBJ2-7,CASSWGGEQYF,TGTGCCAGCAGTTGGGGGGGCGAGCAGTACTTC
-,-,TRBV6-5,TRBJ1-1,CASSYLGGNTEAFF,TGTGCCAGCAGTTACCTAGGGGGGAACACTGAAGCTTTCTTT
TRBD2,-,TRBV4-1,TRBJ2-3,CASQETSGGSLADTQYF,TGCGCCAGTCAGGAAACTAGCGGGGGCTCACTTGCAGATACGCAGTATTTT
-,-,TRBV4-1,TRBJ2-3,CASRVLSGTADTQYF,TGCGCCAGCAGGGTCCTTAGCGGGACAGCAGATACGCAGTATTTT
TRBD1,-,TRBV5-1,TRBJ2-7,CASSPQGASYEQYF,TGCGCCAGCAGCCCCCAGGGGGCTTCGTACGAGCAGTACTTC
TRBD1,-,TRBV19,TRBJ1-3,CASSAGTGPSGNTIYF,TGTGCCAGTAGTGCGGGGACAGGGCCCTCTGGAAACACCATATATTTT
TRBD1,-,TRBV2,TRBJ1-5,CASSATGLEQPQHF,TGTGCCAGCAGTGCGACAGGGTTGGAGCAGCCCCAGCATTTT
TRBD1,-,TRBV7-6,TRBJ2-1,CASSLSRGQGLFDEQFF,TGTGCCAGCAGCTTAAGTCGAGGACAGGGTCTTTTCGATGAGCAGTTCTTC
TRBD1,-,TRBV6-4,TRBJ1-1,CASSDPYGDRYRFSTEAFF,TGTGCCAGCAGTGACCCTTACGGGGACAGGTACCGTTTTAGCACTGAAGCTTTCTTT
TRBD2,-,TRBV28,TRBJ2-1,CASSRRRSGRVIHEQFF,TGTGCCAGCAGCCGGAGAAGGAGCGGGAGGGTGATTCATGAGCAGTTCTTC
TRBD2,-,TRBV9,TRBJ2-3,CASSVAGLATDTQYF,TGTGCCAGCAGCGTAGCGGGACTAGCCACAGATACGCAGTATTTT
TRBD2,-,TRBV7-3,TRBJ2-3,CASSLNPSGINSDTQYF,TGTGCCAGCAGCTTAAACCCTAGCGGGATAAATTCAGATACGCAGTATTTT
-,once,TRBV6-1,TRBJ1-1,CACDTDTIKAFF,TGTGCCTGCGATACAGATACAATAAAAGCTTTCTTT